This T cell receptor beta chain was profiled in a study of shared clonotypes between healthy human individuals. The sample holds a few counts of this clone. Other DNA sequences in the sample encode the same CDR3. Adult donors, all healthy and HIV-negative, had no recent acute infections or vaccinations. This CDR3 has 12 residues. The V end lost 4 bases, the J end lost 4 bases, and 8 bases lay between the germline ends. CDR1 and CDR2 (germline): SEHNR, FQNEAQ (reference sequence). Some clones are missing from TCRdb's copy, which holds only in-frame ones; the method was immunoSEQ multiplex PCR. The sample has some 2,000,000 clones, 90% to 95% seen once.

V usage is TRBV7-9 and J usage is TRBJ2-7, with D unclear. The sample taken for sequencing was naive CD4+ T cells sorted from blood. As to subset: CD45RA+ positively selected. The TCR sequence derives from a man between 18 and 29 years old in good health. CDR3 DNA: TGTGCCAGCAGCTCAGGCCGTTACGAGCAGTACTTC. Translating gives CASSSGRYEQYF.